This T cell receptor beta chain was obtained from a study of blood T cell repertoires in COVID-19. Libraries were prepared by immunoSEQ multiplex PCR; TCRdb keeps only in-frame clonotypes and omits some of them. Of about 200,000 clones listed, more than 65% were seen once; the top ten hold 7.9%. Germline CDR1 reads SNHLY; CDR2 reads FYNNEI. CDR3 length: 14 residues. Trimming left V 7 bases short and J 3 bases short, with 16 bases between. The J gene is TRBJ2-7, the V gene TRBV2, with D tentatively TRBD1 (6 bases). Material for sequencing was peripheral blood. This receptor was identified in a woman aged 80 or older with acute or convalescent COVID-19. CDR3 coding DNA: TGTGCCAGCACCCCAGCGGACAGTTACTACGAGCAGTACTTC. It specifies CASTPADSYYEQYF.